This T cell receptor (beta chain) was captured in a study of blood T cells in healthy people across ages. Study-wide results and caveats: Unsorted PBMCs ruled out conclusive naive versus antigen-experienced comparison.

Germline CDR1 SQVTM, CDR2 ANQGSEA. The CDR3 is 13 amino acids. V was clipped by 7 bases and J by 13 bases, with 23 bases between them. A second PCR, run for roughly 7 to 11 cycles, used a sample-barcoded 5' primer plus a J-beta primer mix. Via MiXCR, TCRdb re-called the 5' RACE reads, giving one row per CDR3 protein. Among about 970,000 distinct CDR3 sequences listed, 45% to 60% were seen once. The count of this clonotype is one. The antigen is undetermined. The sample consisted of blood. J is TRBJ2-4 and V is TRBV29-1, with D possibly being TRBD1 or TRBD2 (6 bases each). The receptor's source is a woman aged 55-75 years in good health. The DNA of the CDR3 is TGCAGCGCTCGCGGCAAGGGGGGAAGGGTGCAGTACTTC. This gives the protein CSARGKGGRVQYF.